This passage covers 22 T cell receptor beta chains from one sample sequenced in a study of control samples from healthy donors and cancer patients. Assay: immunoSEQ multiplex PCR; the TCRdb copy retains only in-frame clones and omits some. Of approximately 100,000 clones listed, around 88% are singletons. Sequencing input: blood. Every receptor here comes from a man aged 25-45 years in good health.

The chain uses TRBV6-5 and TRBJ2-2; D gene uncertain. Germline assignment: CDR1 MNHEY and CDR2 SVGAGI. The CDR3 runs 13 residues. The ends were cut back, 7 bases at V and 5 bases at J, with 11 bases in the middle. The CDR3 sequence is CASTSLGTGELFF. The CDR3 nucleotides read TGTGCCAGCACCTCTCTAGGGACCGGGGAGCTGTTTTTT.

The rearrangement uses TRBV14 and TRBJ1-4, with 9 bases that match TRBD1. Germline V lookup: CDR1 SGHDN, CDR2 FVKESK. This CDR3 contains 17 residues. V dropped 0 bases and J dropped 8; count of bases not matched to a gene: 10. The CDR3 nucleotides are TGTGCCAGCAGCCAAGATCTACAGGGGGCCTGGCAAGAAAAACTGTTTTTT. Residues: CASSQDLQGAWQEKLFF.

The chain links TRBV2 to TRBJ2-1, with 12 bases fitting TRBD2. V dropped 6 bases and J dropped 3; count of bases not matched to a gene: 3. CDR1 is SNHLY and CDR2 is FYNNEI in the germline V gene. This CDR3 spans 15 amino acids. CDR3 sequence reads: CASRGLAGIYNEQFF. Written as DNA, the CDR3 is TGTGCCAGCAGGGGACTAGCGGGCATCTACAATGAGCAGTTCTTC.

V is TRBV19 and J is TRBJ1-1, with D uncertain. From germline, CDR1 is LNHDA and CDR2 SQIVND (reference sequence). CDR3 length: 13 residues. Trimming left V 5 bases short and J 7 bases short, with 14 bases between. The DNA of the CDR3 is TGTGCCAGTAGTGTCGTCAGAGGCAATGAAGCTTTCTTT. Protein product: CASSVVRGNEAFF.

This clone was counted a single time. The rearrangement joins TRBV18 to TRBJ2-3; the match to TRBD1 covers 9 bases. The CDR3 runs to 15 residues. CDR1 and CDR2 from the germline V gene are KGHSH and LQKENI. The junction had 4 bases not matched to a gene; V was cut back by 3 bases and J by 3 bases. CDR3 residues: CASSPGTGYTDTQYF. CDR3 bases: TGTGCCAGCTCACCCGGGACAGGGTATACAGATACGCAGTATTTT.

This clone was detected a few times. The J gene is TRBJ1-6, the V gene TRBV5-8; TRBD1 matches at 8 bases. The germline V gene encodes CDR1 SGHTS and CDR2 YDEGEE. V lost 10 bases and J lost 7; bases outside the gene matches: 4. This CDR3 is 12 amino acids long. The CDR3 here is CAVGQGNSPLHF. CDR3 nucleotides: TGTGCCGTAGGACAGGGAAATTCACCCCTCCACTTT.

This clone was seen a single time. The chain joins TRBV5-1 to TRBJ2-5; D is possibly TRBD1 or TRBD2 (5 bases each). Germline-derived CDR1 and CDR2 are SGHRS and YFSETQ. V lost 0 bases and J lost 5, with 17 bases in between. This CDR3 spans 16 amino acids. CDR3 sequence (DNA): TGCGCCAGCAGCTTGGGTGGGGGAGCCCCGGCGGAGACCCAGTACTTC. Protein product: CASSLGGGAPAETQYF.

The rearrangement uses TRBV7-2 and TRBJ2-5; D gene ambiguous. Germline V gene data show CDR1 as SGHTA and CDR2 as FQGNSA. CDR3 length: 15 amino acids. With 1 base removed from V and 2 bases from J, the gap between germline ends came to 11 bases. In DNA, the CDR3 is TGTGCCAGCAGCTTAGACAGCGTACTTCAAGAGACCCAGTACTTC. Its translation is CASSLDSVLQETQYF.

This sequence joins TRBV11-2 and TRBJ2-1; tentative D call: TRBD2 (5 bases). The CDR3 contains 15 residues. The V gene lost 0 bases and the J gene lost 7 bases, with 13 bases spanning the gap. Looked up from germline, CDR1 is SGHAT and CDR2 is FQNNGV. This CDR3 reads CASSLDWSGGNEQFF. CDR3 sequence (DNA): TGTGCCAGCAGCTTAGATTGGAGCGGCGGGAATGAGCAGTTCTTC.

CDR3 in amino acids: CASSRQGNLEAFF. For the CDR3, the DNA is TGTGCCAGCAGCCGTCAGGGAAATCTAGAAGCTTTCTTT. The J gene is TRBJ1-1, the V gene TRBV12-3 or TRBV12-4; D might be TRBD1 (5 bases). Between the trimmed V and J ends, which lost 6 bases and 8 bases, there was a span of 16 bases. The CDR3 has 13 residues.

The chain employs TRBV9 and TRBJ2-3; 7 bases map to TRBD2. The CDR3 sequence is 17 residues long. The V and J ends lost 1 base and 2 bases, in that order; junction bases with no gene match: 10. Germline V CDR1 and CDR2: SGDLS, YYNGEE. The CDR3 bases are TGTGCCAGCAGCGTAAGCGCGGGGAGGGGAAACACAGATACGCAGTATTTT. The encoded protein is CASSVSAGRGNTDTQYF.

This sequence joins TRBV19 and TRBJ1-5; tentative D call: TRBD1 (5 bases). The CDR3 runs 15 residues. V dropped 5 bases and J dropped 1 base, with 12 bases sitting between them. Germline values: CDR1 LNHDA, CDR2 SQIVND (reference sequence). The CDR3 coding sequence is TGTGCCAGTAGTCTGGGACTGGGGAGCAATCAGCCCCAGCATTTT. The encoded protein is CASSLGLGSNQPQHF.

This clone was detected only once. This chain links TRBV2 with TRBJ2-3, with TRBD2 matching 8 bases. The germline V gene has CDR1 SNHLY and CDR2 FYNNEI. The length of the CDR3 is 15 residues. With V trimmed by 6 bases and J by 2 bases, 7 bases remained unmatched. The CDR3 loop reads CASRASGWDTDTQYF. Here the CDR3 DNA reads TGTGCCAGCAGGGCTAGCGGGTGGGACACAGATACGCAGTATTTT.

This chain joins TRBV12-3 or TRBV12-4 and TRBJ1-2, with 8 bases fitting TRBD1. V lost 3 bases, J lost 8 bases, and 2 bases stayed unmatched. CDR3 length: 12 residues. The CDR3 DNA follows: TGTGCCAGCAGTTTGACAGGGGACGGCTACACCTTC. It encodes CASSLTGDGYTF.

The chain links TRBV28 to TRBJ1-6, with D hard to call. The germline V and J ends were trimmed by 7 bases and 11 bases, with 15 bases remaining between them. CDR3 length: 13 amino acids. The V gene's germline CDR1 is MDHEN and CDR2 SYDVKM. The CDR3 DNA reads TGTGCCAGCATCGCAGGTGGGTTCCCACCCCTCCACTTT. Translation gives CASIAGGFPPLHF.

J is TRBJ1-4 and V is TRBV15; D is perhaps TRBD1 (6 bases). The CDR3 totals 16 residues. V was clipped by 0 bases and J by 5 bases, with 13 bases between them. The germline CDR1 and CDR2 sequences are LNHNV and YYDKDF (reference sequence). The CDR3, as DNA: TGTGCCACCAGCAGAGATCAACAGGGACTCAATGAAAAACTGTTTTTT. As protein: CATSRDQQGLNEKLFF.

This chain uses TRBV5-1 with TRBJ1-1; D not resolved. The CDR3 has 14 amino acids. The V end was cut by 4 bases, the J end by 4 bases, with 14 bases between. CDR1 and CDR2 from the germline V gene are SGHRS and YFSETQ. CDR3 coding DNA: TGCGCCAGCAGCCCTCGGGAGGGAGGCACTGAAGCTTTCTTT. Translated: CASSPREGGTEAFF.

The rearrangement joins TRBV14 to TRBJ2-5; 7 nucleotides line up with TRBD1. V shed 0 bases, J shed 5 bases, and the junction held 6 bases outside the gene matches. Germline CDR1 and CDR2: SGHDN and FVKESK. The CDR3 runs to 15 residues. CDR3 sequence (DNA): TGTGCCAGCAGCCAAGAGACAGGGATTTTGGAGACCCAGTACTTC. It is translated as CASSQETGILETQYF. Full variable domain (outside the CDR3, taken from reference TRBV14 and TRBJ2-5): EAGVTQFPSHSVIEKGQTVTLRCDPISGHDNLYWYRRVMGKEIKFLLHFVKESKQDESGMPNNRFLAERTGGTYSTLKVQPAELEDSGVYFCASSQETGILETQYFGPGTRLLVL.

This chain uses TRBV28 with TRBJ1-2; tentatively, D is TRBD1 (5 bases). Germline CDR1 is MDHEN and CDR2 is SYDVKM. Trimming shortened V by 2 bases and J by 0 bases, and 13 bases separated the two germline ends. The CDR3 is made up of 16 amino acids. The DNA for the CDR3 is TGTGCCAGCAGTTTACAGGGCTCAACCTCTAACTATGGCTACACCTTC. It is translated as CASSLQGSTSNYGYTF.

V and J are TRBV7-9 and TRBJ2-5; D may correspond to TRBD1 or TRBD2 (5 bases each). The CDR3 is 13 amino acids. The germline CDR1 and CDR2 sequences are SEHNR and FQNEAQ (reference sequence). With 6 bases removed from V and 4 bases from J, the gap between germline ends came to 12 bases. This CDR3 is CASRGEFGETQYF. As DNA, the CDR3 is TGTGCCAGCAGAGGGGAGTTTGGAGAGACCCAGTACTTC.

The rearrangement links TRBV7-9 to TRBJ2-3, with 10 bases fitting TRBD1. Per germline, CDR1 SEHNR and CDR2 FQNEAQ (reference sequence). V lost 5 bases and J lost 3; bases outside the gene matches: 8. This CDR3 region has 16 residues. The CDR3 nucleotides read TGTGCCAGCAGCGAGGGACAGGGGCCTATTACAGATACGCAGTATTTT. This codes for CASSEGQGPITDTQYF.

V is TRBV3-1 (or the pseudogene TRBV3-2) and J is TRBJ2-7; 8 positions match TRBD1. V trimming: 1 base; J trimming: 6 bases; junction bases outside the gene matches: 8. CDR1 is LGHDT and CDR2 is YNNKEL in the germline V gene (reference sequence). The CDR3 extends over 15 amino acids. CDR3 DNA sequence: TGTGCCAGCAGCCAAGTGAGTCAGGGGGCGTCCGAGCAGTACTTC. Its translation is CASSQVSQGASEQYF.